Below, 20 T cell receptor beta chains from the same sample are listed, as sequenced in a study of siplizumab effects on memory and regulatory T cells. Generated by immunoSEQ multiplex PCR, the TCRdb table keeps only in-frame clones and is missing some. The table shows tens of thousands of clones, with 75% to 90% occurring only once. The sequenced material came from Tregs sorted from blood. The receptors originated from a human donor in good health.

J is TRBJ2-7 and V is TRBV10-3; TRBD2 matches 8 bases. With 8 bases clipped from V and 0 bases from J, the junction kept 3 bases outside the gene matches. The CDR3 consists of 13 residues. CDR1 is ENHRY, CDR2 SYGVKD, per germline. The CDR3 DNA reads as TGTGCCATCGGCGGGGGGAACTCCTACGAGCAGTACTTC. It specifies CAIGGGNSYEQYF.

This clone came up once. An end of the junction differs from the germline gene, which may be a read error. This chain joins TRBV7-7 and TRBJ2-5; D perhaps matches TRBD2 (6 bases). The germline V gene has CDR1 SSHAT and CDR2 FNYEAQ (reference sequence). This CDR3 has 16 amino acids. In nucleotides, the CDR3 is TGTGCTAGCAGCTTAGGAGGGCCGGGGCAACAAGAGACCCAGTACTTC. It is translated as CASSLGGPGQQETQYF.

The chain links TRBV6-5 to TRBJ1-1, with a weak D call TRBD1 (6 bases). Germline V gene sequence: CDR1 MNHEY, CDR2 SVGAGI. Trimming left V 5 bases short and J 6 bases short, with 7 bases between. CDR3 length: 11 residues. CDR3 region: CASSRQAEAFF. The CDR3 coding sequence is TGTGCCAGCAGTCGACAGGCTGAAGCTTTCTTT.

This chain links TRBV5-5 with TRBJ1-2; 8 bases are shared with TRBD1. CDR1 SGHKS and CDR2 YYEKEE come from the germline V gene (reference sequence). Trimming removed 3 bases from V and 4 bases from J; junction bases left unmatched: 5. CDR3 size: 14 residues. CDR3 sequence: CASSSRQGSYGYTF. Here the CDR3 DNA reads TGTGCCAGCAGCTCAAGACAGGGGAGCTATGGCTACACCTTC.

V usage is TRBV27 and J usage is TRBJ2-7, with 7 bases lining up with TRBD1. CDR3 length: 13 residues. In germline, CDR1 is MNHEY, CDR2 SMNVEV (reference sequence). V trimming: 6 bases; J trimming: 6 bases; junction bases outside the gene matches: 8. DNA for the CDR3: TGTGCCAGCAGCCCGCTCCGACAGGGCGAGCAGTACTTC. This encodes CASSPLRQGEQYF.

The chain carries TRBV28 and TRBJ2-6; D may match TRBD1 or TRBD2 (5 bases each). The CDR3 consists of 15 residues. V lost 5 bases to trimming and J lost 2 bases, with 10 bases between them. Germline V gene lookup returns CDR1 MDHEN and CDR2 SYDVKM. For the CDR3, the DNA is TGTGCCAGCAGTCTGTGGGGGACTGGGGCCAACGTCCTGACTTTC. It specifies CASSLWGTGANVLTF.

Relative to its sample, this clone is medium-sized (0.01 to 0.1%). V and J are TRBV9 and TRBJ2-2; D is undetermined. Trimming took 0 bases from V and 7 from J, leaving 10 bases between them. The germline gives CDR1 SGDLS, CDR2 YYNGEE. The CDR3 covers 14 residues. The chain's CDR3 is CASSVDSWDGELFF. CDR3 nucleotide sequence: TGTGCCAGCAGCGTAGATTCTTGGGACGGGGAGCTGTTTTTT.

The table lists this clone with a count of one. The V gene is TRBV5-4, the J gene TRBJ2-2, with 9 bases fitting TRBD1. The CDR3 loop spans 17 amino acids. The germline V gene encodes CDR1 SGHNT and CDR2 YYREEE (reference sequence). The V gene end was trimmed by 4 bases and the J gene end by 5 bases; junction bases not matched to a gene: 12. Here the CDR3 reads CASSGYRGQGWTGELFF. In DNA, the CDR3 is TGTGCCAGCAGCGGATATCGGGGACAGGGTTGGACCGGGGAGCTGTTTTTT.

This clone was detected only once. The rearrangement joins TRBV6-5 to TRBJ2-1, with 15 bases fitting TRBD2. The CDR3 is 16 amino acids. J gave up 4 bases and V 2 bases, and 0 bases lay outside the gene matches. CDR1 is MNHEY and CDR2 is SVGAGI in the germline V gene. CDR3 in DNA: TGTGCCAGCAGTTACGGACTAGCGGGAGGGTACAATGAGCAGTTCTTC. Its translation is CASSYGLAGGYNEQFF.

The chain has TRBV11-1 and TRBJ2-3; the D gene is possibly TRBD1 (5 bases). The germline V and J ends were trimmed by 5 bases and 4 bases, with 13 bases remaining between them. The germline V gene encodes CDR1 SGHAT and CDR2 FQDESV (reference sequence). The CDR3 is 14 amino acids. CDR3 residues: CASSKGKGPDTQYF. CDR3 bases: TGTGCCAGCAGCAAGGGGAAGGGGCCAGATACGCAGTATTTT. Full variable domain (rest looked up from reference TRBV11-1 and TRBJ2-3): EAEVAQSPRYKITEKSQAVAFWCDPISGHATLYWYRQILGQGPELLVQFQDESVVDDSQLPKDRFSAERLKGVDSTLKIQPAELGDSAMYLCASSKGKGPDTQYFGPGTRLTVL.

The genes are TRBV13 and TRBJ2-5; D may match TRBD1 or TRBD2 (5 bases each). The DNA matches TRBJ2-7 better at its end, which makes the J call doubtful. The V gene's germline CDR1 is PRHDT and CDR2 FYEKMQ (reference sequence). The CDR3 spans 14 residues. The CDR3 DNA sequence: TGTGCCAGCAGTGAAAGGGGACCACGCTACGAGCAGTACTTC. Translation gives CASSERGPRYEQYF.

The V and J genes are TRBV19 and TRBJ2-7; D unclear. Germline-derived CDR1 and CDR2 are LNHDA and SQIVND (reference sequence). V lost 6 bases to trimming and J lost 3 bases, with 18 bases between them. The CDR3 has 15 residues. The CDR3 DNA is TGTGCCAGTAGCCCAACCGGCTTTATAAACTACGAGCAGTACTTC. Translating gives CASSPTGFINYEQYF.

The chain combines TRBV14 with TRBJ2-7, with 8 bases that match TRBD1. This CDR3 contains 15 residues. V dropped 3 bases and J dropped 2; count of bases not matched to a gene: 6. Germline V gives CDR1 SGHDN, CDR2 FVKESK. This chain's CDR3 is CASSHRGLTTYEQYF. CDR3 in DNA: TGTGCCAGCAGCCACAGGGGGCTCACTACCTACGAGCAGTACTTC. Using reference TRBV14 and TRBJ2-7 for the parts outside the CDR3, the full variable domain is EAGVTQFPSHSVIEKGQTVTLRCDPISGHDNLYWYRRVMGKEIKFLLHFVKESKQDESGMPNNRFLAERTGGTYSTLKVQPAELEDSGVYFCASSHRGLTTYEQYFGPGTRLTVT.

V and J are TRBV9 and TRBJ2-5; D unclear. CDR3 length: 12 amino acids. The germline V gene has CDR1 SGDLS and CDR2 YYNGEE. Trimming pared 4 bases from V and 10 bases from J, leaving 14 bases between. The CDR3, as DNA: TGTGCCAGCAGCCCCCCGATTGGGAACCAGTACTTC. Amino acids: CASSPPIGNQYF. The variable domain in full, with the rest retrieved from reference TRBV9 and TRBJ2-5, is DSGVTQTPKHLITATGQRVTLRCSPRSGDLSVYWYQQSLDQGLQFLIQYYNGEERAKGNILERFSAQQFPDLHSELNLSSLELGDSALYFCASSPPIGNQYFGPGTRLLVL.

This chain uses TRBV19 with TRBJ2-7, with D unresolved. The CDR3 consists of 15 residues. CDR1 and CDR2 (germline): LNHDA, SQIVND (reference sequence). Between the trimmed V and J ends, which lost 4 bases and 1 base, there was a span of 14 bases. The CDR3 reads CASSNSPLPSYEQYF. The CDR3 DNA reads TGTGCCAGTAGTAATTCCCCGTTACCTTCCTACGAGCAGTACTTC. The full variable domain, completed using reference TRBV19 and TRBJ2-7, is DGGITQSPKYLFRKEGQNVTLSCEQNLNHDAMYWYRQDPGQGLRLIYYSQIVNDFQKGDIAEGYSVSREKKESFPLTVTSAQKNPTAFYLCASSNSPLPSYEQYFGPGTRLTVT.

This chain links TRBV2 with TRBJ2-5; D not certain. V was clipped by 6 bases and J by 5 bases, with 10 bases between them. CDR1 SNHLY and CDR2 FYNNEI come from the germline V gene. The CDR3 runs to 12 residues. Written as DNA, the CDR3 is TGTGCCAGCAGATTGGTGCAGGAGACCCAGTACTTC. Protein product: CASRLVQETQYF.

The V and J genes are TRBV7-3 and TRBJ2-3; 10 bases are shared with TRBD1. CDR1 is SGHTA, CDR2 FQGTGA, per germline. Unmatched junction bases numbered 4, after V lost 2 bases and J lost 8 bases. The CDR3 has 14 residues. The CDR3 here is CASSLDRGQGTQYF. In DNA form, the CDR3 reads TGTGCCAGCAGCTTAGACAGGGGGCAGGGTACGCAGTATTTT. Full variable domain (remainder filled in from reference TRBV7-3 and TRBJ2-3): GAGVSQTPSNKVTEKGKYVELRCDPISGHTALYWYRQSLGQGPEFLIYFQGTGAADDSGLPNDRFFAVRPEGSVSTLKIQRTERGDSAVYLCASSLDRGQGTQYFGPGTRLTVL.

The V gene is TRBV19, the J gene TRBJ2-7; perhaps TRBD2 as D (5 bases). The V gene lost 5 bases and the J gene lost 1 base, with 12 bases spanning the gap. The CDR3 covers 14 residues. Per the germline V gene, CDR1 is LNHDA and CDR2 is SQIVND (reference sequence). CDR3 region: CASSADWASYEQYF. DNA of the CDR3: TGTGCCAGTAGTGCGGACTGGGCGTCCTACGAGCAGTACTTC.

CDR3 DNA: TGTGCCAGCAGCCCTCATACTGGCGGATTGAACACTGAAGCTTTCTTT. Its protein product is CASSPHTGGLNTEAFF. The chain recombines TRBV7-9 with TRBJ1-1; D remains unclear. The CDR3 loop spans 16 amino acids. Germline CDR1 is SEHNR and CDR2 is FQNEAQ (reference sequence). The V end was cut by 5 bases, the J end by 0 bases, with 16 bases between. Full variable domain (rest looked up from reference TRBV7-9 and TRBJ1-1): DTGVSQNPRHKITKRGQNVTFRCDPISEHNRLYWYRQTLGQGPEFLTYFQNEAQLEKSRLLSDRFSAERPKGSFSTLEIQRTEQGDSAMYLCASSPHTGGLNTEAFFGQGTRLTVV.

This CDR3 reads CSVGLRETQYF. CDR3 sequence (DNA): TGCAGTGTGGGACTAAGGGAGACCCAGTACTTC. The chain combines TRBV29-1 with TRBJ2-5; 7 bases are a match to TRBD2. In germline, CDR1 is SQVTM, CDR2 ANQGSEA. The CDR3 is made up of 11 amino acids.